The following is a T cell receptor (beta chain) sequence with its context. Its specificity is not known. These data belong to a study of cytomegalovirus exposure and HLA in healthy donors. Whole-study findings and limits: The study found most TCR sequences rare, yet found some public TCRs in many donors.

Profiled with immunoSEQ multiplex PCR; TCRdb holds only in-frame clones, not every one. The table shows approximately 99,000 clones, with 90% to 97% occurring only once. Deletions cut 1 base from V and 0 bases from J, with 10 bases between. This CDR3 is 17 amino acids long. The germline V gene encodes CDR1 MGHRA and CDR2 YSYEKL. This chain uses TRBV4-1 with TRBJ2-6, with D possibly TRBD2 on 6 matching bases. The sample comprised PBMCs. This receptor was taken from a woman under 30 in good health and CMV-seronegative. CDR3 in amino acids: CASSQGTIVSGANVLTF. In DNA form, the CDR3 reads TGCGCCAGCAGCCAAGGGACTATCGTCTCTGGGGCCAACGTCCTGACTTTC.